Listed here are 23 T cell receptor beta chains from one sample, sequenced in a study of blood T cell repertoires in COVID-19. Sequenced by immunoSEQ multiplex PCR; TCRdb stores in-frame clones only, minus some. The sample lists about 100,000 clones, 92% occurring once. The sample was peripheral blood. Receptors originate from a man between 65 and 80 years old with acute or convalescent COVID-19.

CDR3 DNA: TGTGCCAGCAGCCAGACACTTGTCACTGAAGCTTTCTTT. Translation: CASSQTLVTEAFF. The chain links TRBV14 to TRBJ1-1; no firm D call. The CDR3 extends over 13 amino acids. V lost 3 bases and J lost 4, with 9 bases in between. Germline V gene lookup returns CDR1 SGHDN and CDR2 FVKESK.

The count of this clone is one. The chain joins TRBV4-3 to TRBJ2-1; TRBD2 is a possible D gene (6 bases). Germline lookup yields CDR1 LGHNA and CDR2 YSLEER. V was cut by 2 bases and J by 8 bases, with 16 bases left in between. This CDR3 has 15 amino acids. The CDR3 spells CASSQTTSLVYEQFF. The DNA of the CDR3 is TGCGCCAGCAGCCAAACCACTAGCCTGGTCTATGAGCAGTTCTTC.

This chain links TRBV6-5 with TRBJ1-6; D ambiguous. Trimming cost V 3 bases and J 9 bases, with 12 bases left between them. CDR3 length: 14 amino acids. Germline V gene data show CDR1 as MNHEY and CDR2 as SVGAGI. As DNA, the CDR3 is TGTGCCAGCAGTTATCTTGCGGAAGGTTCACCCCTCCACTTT. This gives the protein CASSYLAEGSPLHF.

This clone was found once. The V call is TRBV19, the J call TRBJ1-3; no reliable D call. The CDR3 loop spans 14 amino acids. The germline gives CDR1 LNHDA, CDR2 SQIVND (reference sequence). Trimming removed 3 bases at V and 3 bases at J, with 9 bases between. The CDR3 sequence: CASSMISLGNTIYF. The CDR3 region has the DNA TGTGCCAGTAGTATGATCAGTCTTGGAAACACCATATATTTT.

This sequence joins TRBV5-1 and TRBJ2-6, with D perhaps matching TRBD1 (6 bases). The CDR3 sequence is 17 residues long. From germline, CDR1 is SGHRS and CDR2 YFSETQ. The ends were cut back, 3 bases at V and 3 bases at J, with 16 bases in the middle. CDR3: CASSSALTGLGANVLTF. The CDR3 DNA is TGCGCCAGCAGCTCGGCTCTCACAGGGCTTGGGGCCAACGTCCTGACTTTC.

This clone appeared a single time. The V gene is TRBV6-5, the J gene TRBJ2-7; 13 nucleotides align to TRBD2. Germline assignment: CDR1 MNHEY and CDR2 SVGAGI. The CDR3 runs to 15 residues. J gave up 4 bases and V 5 bases, and 5 bases lay outside the gene matches. The CDR3 region is CASSRTSGSGYEQYF. CDR3 DNA sequence: TGTGCCAGCAGTAGGACTAGCGGGAGTGGATACGAGCAGTACTTC.

The chain uses TRBV6-6 and TRBJ1-2, with 7 bases aligning to TRBD1. V lost 0 bases, J lost 4 bases, and 5 bases stayed unmatched. There are 15 residues in the CDR3. CDR1 is MNHNY, CDR2 SVGAGI, per germline (reference sequence). The CDR3 sequence: CASSYSDRARYGYTF. The CDR3 nucleotides read TGTGCCAGCAGTTACTCAGACAGGGCCCGCTATGGCTACACCTTC.

This chain links TRBV19 with TRBJ2-2, with 15 bases lining up with TRBD2. The germline V gene encodes CDR1 LNHDA and CDR2 SQIVND (reference sequence). The CDR3 runs to 18 residues. Trimming removed 3 bases from V and 3 bases from J; junction bases left unmatched: 5. The CDR3 region is CASSIVGLAGGYTGELFF. For the CDR3, the DNA is TGTGCCAGTAGTATCGTGGGACTAGCGGGAGGTTACACCGGGGAGCTGTTTTTT. The full variable domain, its missing parts supplied by reference TRBV19 and TRBJ2-2, is DGGITQSPKYLFRKEGQNVTLSCEQNLNHDAMYWYRQDPGQGLRLIYYSQIVNDFQKGDIAEGYSVSREKKESFPLTVTSAQKNPTAFYLCASSIVGLAGGYTGELFFGEGSRLTVL.

The chain has TRBV30 and TRBJ1-1; 8 bases are shared with TRBD1. The CDR3 sequence is 13 residues long. Per germline, CDR1 GTSNPN and CDR2 SVGIG (reference sequence). V was pared by 5 bases and J by 1 base, with 3 bases of the junction left unmatched. The CDR3 spells CAWLGQGNTEAFF. CDR3 nucleotides: TGTGCCTGGCTCGGACAGGGGAACACTGAAGCTTTCTTT. Full variable domain (missing parts from reference TRBV30 and TRBJ1-1): SQTIHQWPATLVQPVGSPLSLECTVEGTSNPNLYWYRQAAGRGLQLLFYSVGIGQISSEVPQNLSASRPQDRQFILSSKKLLLSDSGFYLCAWLGQGNTEAFFGQGTRLTVV.

The chain has TRBV7-8 and TRBJ2-3; possibly TRBD1 for D (5 bases). Germline CDR1 reads SGHVS; CDR2 reads FQNEAQ. This CDR3 spans 15 amino acids. The V and J ends lost 1 base and 4 bases respectively, with 12 bases between them. In DNA, the CDR3 is TGTGCCAGCAGCTTAGGACAGACGATCGCAGATACGCAGTATTTT. Encoded protein: CASSLGQTIADTQYF.

The rearrangement links TRBV27 to TRBJ2-7, with D maybe TRBD2 (6 bases). With 2 bases removed from V and 1 base from J, the gap between germline ends came to 9 bases. CDR3 length: 14 residues. CDR1 and CDR2 (germline): MNHEY, SMNVEV (reference sequence). The CDR3 is CASSLAGRSYEQYF. CDR3 nucleotides: TGTGCCAGCAGTTTAGCGGGAAGGTCCTACGAGCAGTACTTC.

This chain uses TRBV28 with TRBJ2-5, with D uncertain. CDR3 size: 14 residues. V was cut by 7 bases and J by 1 base, with 13 bases left in between. Per germline, CDR1 MDHEN and CDR2 SYDVKM. The CDR3 sequence: CASTADLSQETQYF. In nucleotides, the CDR3 is TGTGCCAGCACCGCCGACTTGAGCCAAGAGACCCAGTACTTC.

With respect to this clone: In this CDR3 the conserved last residue, phenylalanine or tryptophan, is missing, so a read error is likely. It is unclear where the CDR3 begins or ends on the DNA, so no DNA is shown, and the CDR3 is as TCRdb lists it. CDR3 sequence: CASSLGTSGLKERRYL. V is TRBV11-3 and J is TRBJ1-3. From its first to its last residue, the CDR3 has 16 amino acids. CDR1 and CDR2 from the germline V gene are SGHNT and YENEEA.

Details on this clone: The junction and the germline gene differ at one end; a read error may be behind it. The gene calls are TRBV25-1 and TRBJ1-2; D unclear. This CDR3 spans 12 amino acids. Per germline, CDR1 MGHDK and CDR2 SYGVNS. This CDR3 is CASSQADYGYTF. The DNA for the CDR3 is TGTGCCAGCAGTCAGGCCGACTACGGCTACACCTTC.

The J gene is TRBJ1-2, the V gene TRBV6-5; a weak D match, TRBD1 (5 bases). V lost 5 bases and J lost 8, with 9 bases in between. The CDR3 has 11 residues. Germline lookup yields CDR1 MNHEY and CDR2 SVGAGI. CDR3 bases: TGTGCCAGCAGTCCCGGGGGGGGCTACACCTTC. It is translated as CASSPGGGYTF.

This sequence joins TRBV5-4 and TRBJ2-3; D remains ambiguous. Germline loops: CDR1 SGHNT, CDR2 YYREEE (reference sequence). The CDR3 length is 14 residues. Between the trimmed V and J ends, which lost 0 bases and 6 bases, there was a span of 11 bases. Written as DNA, the CDR3 is TGTGCCAGCAGCTTGGCGGAGCCCGGGGATACGCAGTATTTT. It translates to CASSLAEPGDTQYF.

The chain is built from TRBV12-3 or TRBV12-4 and TRBJ2-7; D gene ambiguous. CDR3 length: 13 amino acids. V gave up 5 bases and J gave up 6 bases, with 14 bases separating them. The chain's CDR3 is CASSTNNLPEQYF. CDR3 in DNA: TGTGCCAGCAGTACTAACAACTTGCCCGAGCAGTACTTC.

This clone has more than one count but fewer than ten. The V gene is TRBV4-3, the J gene TRBJ2-2, with D possibly TRBD2 on 5 matching bases. This CDR3 spans 15 amino acids. CDR1 LGHNA and CDR2 YSLEER come from the germline V gene. V lost 0 bases and J 4 bases, leaving 9 bases between the germline ends. CDR3 DNA: TGCGCCAGCAGCCAAGATCCGAGCGGCACCGGGGAGCTGTTTTTT. It is translated as CASSQDPSGTGELFF.

The genes are TRBV15 and TRBJ1-2; TRBD1 is a possible D gene (5 bases). This CDR3 spans 14 amino acids. Germline CDR1 and CDR2: LNHNV and YYDKDF (reference sequence). The V end lost 1 base, the J end lost 1 base, and 7 bases lay between the germline ends. The CDR3 is CATSRGGGNYGYTF. CDR3 nucleotide sequence: TGTGCCACCAGCAGAGGGGGGGGTAACTATGGCTACACCTTC.

The CDR3 coding sequence is TGTGCCAGCAGCACCGGGACTAGCGGTTTCTACGAGCAGTACTTC. Translated: CASSTGTSGFYEQYF. The J gene is TRBJ2-7, the V gene TRBV11-2; 11 bases agree with TRBD2. The germline gives CDR1 SGHAT, CDR2 FQNNGV. V dropped 5 bases and J dropped 3; count of bases not matched to a gene: 6. The CDR3 runs 15 residues.

The rearrangement joins TRBV6-5 to TRBJ2-3; 9 bases line up with TRBD2. The CDR3 extends over 16 amino acids. With V trimmed by 4 bases and J by 4 bases, 9 bases remained unmatched. The germline V gene encodes CDR1 MNHEY and CDR2 SVGAGI. The CDR3 DNA reads as TGTGCCAGCAGTTCCCATAGCGGGAGAGGGGCAGATACGCAGTATTTT. Residues: CASSSHSGRGADTQYF.

This clone appeared a single time. This chain joins TRBV7-8 and TRBJ1-2; TRBD1 agrees at 9 bases. The CDR3 is 16 amino acids. Germline lookup yields CDR1 SGHVS and CDR2 FQNEAQ. The trim removed 5 bases at V and 4 bases at J, leaving 11 bases unmatched. CDR3 sequence (DNA): TGTGCCAGCAGCCCAGAACCGGGACAGGGAAGCTATGGCTACACCTTC. Amino acid sequence: CASSPEPGQGSYGYTF.

This clone was detected once. The chain carries TRBV4-2 and TRBJ1-1; D remains unclear. The CDR3 is 14 residues long. The V and J ends lost 3 bases and 0 bases respectively, with 8 bases between them. Germline V gives CDR1 LGHNA, CDR2 YNFKEQ. This chain's CDR3 is CASSQVLVNTEAFF. The CDR3 bases are TGTGCCAGCAGCCAGGTTTTAGTGAACACTGAAGCTTTCTTT.